This TCR beta chain was retrieved from a study of blood T cell repertoires in COVID-19. Per the original data handling: Nucleated cell counts were estimated from reference gene primer amplification. Using immunoSEQ multiplex PCR, the repertoire was profiled, and TCRdb retains in-frame clones only, with some absent. Clonal size and the V and J genes are those of that table, whereas D and trimming came from the DNA. The sample includes around 120,000 clones, approximately 86% of them seen just once. The sample comprised peripheral blood. The TCR originated in a human donor in a cohort sampled during active COVID-19.

The DNA of the CDR3 is TGCAGCGTTGTTTCAGGTCCCACAGATACGCAGTATTTT. Translated: CSVVSGPTDTQYF. V and J are TRBV29-1 and TRBJ2-3; D ambiguous. Trimming took off 4 bases at V and 2 bases at J, with 10 bases between the two ends. The CDR3 covers 13 residues. Germline loops: CDR1 SQVTM, CDR2 ANQGSEA.